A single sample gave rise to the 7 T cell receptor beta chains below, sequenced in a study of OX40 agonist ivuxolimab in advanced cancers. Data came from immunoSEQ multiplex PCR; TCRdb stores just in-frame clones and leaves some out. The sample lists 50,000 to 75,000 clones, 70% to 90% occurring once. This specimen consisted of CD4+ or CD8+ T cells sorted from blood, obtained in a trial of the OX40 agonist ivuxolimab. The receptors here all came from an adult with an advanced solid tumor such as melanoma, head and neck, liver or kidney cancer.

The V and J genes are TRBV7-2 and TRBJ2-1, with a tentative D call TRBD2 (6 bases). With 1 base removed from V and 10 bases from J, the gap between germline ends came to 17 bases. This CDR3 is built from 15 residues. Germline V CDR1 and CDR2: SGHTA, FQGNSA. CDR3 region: CASSLVSAGPREQFF. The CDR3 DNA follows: TGTGCCAGCAGCTTAGTATCGGCGGGGCCTCGGGAGCAGTTCTTC.

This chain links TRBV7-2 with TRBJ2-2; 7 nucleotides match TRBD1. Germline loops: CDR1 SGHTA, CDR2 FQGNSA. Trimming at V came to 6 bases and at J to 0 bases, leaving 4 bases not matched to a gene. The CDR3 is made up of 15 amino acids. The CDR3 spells CASSRDSPNTGELFF. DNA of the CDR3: TGTGCCAGCAGTAGGGACAGCCCGAACACCGGGGAGCTGTTTTTT.

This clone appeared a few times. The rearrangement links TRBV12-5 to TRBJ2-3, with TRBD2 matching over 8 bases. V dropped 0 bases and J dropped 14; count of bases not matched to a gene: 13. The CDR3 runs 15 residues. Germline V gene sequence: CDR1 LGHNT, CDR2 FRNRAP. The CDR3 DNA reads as TGTGCTAGTGGTTTGGTAACCCTCGAGCGGGGGTCCCGGTATTTT. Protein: CASGLVTLERGSRYF.

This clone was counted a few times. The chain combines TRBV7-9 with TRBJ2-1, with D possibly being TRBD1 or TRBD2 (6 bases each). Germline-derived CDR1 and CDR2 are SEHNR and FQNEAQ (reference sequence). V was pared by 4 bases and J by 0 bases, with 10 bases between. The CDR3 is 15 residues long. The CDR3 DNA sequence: TGTGCCAGCAGCTCGGGGGCTAGCTCCTACAATGAGCAGTTCTTC. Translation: CASSSGASSYNEQFF.

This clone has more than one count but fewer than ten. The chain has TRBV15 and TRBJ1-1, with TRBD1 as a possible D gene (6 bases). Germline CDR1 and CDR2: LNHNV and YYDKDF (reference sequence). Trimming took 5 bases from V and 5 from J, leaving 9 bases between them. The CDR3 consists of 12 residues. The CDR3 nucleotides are TGTGCCACCAGCGTCAGGGGTACTGAAGCTTTCTTT. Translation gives CATSVRGTEAFF.

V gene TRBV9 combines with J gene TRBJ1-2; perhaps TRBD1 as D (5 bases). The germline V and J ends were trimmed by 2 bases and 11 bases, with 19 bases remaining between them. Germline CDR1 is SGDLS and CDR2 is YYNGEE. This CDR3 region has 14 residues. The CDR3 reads CASSVPPGQGRYTF. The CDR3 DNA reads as TGTGCCAGCAGCGTCCCACCTGGGCAGGGAAGGTACACCTTC.

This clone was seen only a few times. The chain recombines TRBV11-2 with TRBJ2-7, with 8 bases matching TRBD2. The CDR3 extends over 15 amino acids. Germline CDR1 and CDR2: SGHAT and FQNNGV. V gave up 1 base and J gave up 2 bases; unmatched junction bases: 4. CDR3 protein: CASSLGAGVTYEQYF. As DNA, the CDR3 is TGTGCCAGCAGCTTAGGAGCGGGGGTCACCTACGAGCAGTACTTC.